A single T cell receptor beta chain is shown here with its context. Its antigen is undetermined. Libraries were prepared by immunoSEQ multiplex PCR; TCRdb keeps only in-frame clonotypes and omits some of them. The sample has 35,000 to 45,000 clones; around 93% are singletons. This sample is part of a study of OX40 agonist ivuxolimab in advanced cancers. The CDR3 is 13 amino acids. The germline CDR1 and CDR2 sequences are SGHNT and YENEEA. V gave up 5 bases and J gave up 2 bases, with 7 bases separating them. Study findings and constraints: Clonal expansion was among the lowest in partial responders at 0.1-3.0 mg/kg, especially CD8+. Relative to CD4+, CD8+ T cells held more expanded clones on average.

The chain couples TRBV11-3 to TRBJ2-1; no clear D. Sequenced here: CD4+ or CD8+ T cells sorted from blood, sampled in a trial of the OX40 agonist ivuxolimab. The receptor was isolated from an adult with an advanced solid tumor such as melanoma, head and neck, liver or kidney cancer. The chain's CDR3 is CASSPSAYNEQFF. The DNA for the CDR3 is TGTGCCAGCAGCCCCTCTGCCTACAATGAGCAGTTCTTC.